The next 24 T cell receptor beta chains were all read from a single sample in a study of early T cells in non-severe SARS-CoV-2 infection. Via MiXCR, TCRdb re-called the 5' RACE reads, giving one row per CDR3 protein. The table shows 60,000 or so distinct CDR3 sequences, with around an eighth occurring only once. Material for sequencing was whole blood. The receptor source for this set is an adult who was a healthcare worker with PCR-confirmed SARS-CoV-2 infection or an uninfected control (not recorded which).

This clonotype was observed at least ten times. V and J are TRBV20-1 and TRBJ2-3; tentative D call: TRBD2 (5 bases). V lost 0 bases and J lost 2, with 12 bases in between. The V gene's germline CDR1 is DFQATT and CDR2 SNEGSKA (reference sequence). CDR3 length: 15 amino acids. The CDR3 reads CSARELLANTDTQYF. CDR3 nucleotides: TGCAGTGCTAGAGAGTTGCTAGCTAACACAGATACGCAGTATTTT.

For the CDR3, the DNA is TGCGCCAGCAGGAATCTAGTCGGGAGGGTTCAAGAGACCCAGTACTTC. Residues: CASRNLVGRVQETQYF. The chain is built from TRBV5-1 and TRBJ2-5, with TRBD2 matching over 8 bases. There are 16 residues in the CDR3. Looked up from germline, CDR1 is SGHRS and CDR2 is YFSETQ. V lost 5 bases, J lost 2 bases, and 11 bases stayed unmatched.

There are many counts of this clonotype. The J gene is TRBJ1-5, the V gene TRBV20-1, with TRBD1 as a possible D gene (5 bases). Looked up from germline, CDR1 is DFQATT and CDR2 is SNEGSKA (reference sequence). Trimming pared 4 bases from V and 5 bases from J, leaving 12 bases between. This CDR3 is built from 13 residues. CDR3 residues: CSAKGHADQPQHF. DNA for the CDR3: TGCAGTGCTAAAGGACACGCAGATCAGCCCCAGCATTTT.

V is TRBV2 and J is TRBJ2-2; 10 bases match TRBD1. Germline CDR1 is SNHLY and CDR2 is FYNNEI. The CDR3 length is 17 residues. Unmatched junction bases numbered 7, after V lost 5 bases and J lost 1 base. CDR3 in amino acids: CASSRDRGPMNTGELFF. CDR3 in DNA: TGTGCCAGCAGTAGAGACAGGGGGCCGATGAACACCGGGGAGCTGTTTTTT.

This clonotype was seen a handful of times. The chain employs TRBV28 and TRBJ1-4; D not resolved. With 5 bases removed from V and 8 bases from J, the gap between germline ends came to 12 bases. CDR1 is MDHEN, CDR2 SYDVKM, per germline. The CDR3 has 13 amino acids. Written as DNA, the CDR3 is TGTGCCAGCAGTCCCTTGGAGGAGGAAAAACTGTTTTTT. Protein sequence: CASSPLEEEKLFF.

This chain uses TRBV30 with TRBJ2-5, with TRBD2 identical over 16 bases. V dropped 3 bases and J dropped 5; count of bases not matched to a gene: 12. The CDR3 is 18 residues long. Germline CDR1 and CDR2: GTSNPN and SVGIG (reference sequence). The CDR3 protein is CAWRGLAGGPQISETQYF. CDR3 bases: TGTGCCTGGAGGGGACTAGCGGGAGGGCCCCAGATTTCGGAGACCCAGTACTTC.

The chain combines TRBV5-1 with TRBJ1-6; D remains unclear. V was shortened by 4 bases and J by 7 bases, with 6 bases between the two germline ends. This CDR3 has 12 residues. In germline, CDR1 is SGHRS, CDR2 YFSETQ. Here the CDR3 reads CASSPENSPLHF. The DNA of the CDR3 is TGCGCCAGCAGCCCAGAGAATTCACCCCTCCACTTT.

This clonotype turned up a few times. J is TRBJ2-5 and V is TRBV7-9, with D maybe TRBD2 (6 bases). Trimming took off 1 base at V and 4 bases at J, with 10 bases between the two ends. The CDR3 spans 14 residues. CDR1 SEHNR and CDR2 FQNEAQ come from the germline V gene (reference sequence). CDR3 coding DNA: TGTGCCAGCAGCTTAGGGCGGGGTCCAGAGACCCAGTACTTC. It codes for CASSLGRGPETQYF. Using reference TRBV7-9 and TRBJ2-5 for the parts outside the CDR3, the full variable domain is DTGVSQNPRHKITKRGQNVTFRCDPISEHNRLYWYRQTLGQGPEFLTYFQNEAQLEKSRLLSDRFSAERPKGSFSTLEIQRTEQGDSAMYLCASSLGRGPETQYFGPGTRLLVL.

The sample holds a few counts of this clonotype. The gene calls are TRBV14 and TRBJ2-1; D may be TRBD2 (6 bases). The ends were cut back, 5 bases at V and 12 bases at J, with 17 bases in the middle. From germline, CDR1 is SGHDN and CDR2 FVKESK. This CDR3 is 13 amino acids long. The CDR3 DNA is TGTGCCAGCAGCACGACTAGGATCCTGGGGCAGTTCTTC. Its translation: CASSTTRILGQFF.

V and J are TRBV28 and TRBJ2-7; tentative D call: TRBD2 (6 bases). V lost 3 bases and J lost 3, with 12 bases in between. This CDR3 region has 14 residues. The germline V gene has CDR1 MDHEN and CDR2 SYDVKM. CDR3 bases: TGTGCCAGCAGTTTGGGCCTCGGGGGCTACGAGCAGTACTTC. Its translation is CASSLGLGGYEQYF.

This clonotype was counted a single time. The chain recombines TRBV29-1 with TRBJ2-5; the match to TRBD2 covers 10 bases. Germline loops: CDR1 SQVTM, CDR2 ANQGSEA. The length of the CDR3 is 13 residues. V shed 6 bases and J 4 bases; nucleotides not matched to a gene: 5. This CDR3 reads CSVRTSGVETQYF. CDR3 in DNA: TGCAGCGTAAGGACTAGCGGAGTAGAGACCCAGTACTTC.

In its sample, this clonotype was seen a few times. The genes are TRBV10-3 and TRBJ2-5; D is unclear. The V and J ends lost 2 bases and 5 bases respectively, with 3 bases between them. The CDR3 length is 11 residues. From germline, CDR1 is ENHRY and CDR2 SYGVKD. The CDR3 is CAISEQETQYF. The CDR3 bases are TGTGCCATCAGTGAGCAGGAGACCCAGTACTTC.

For this clonotype: This may arise from a read error, as a much more abundant clone is one base away. The J gene is TRBJ2-2, the V gene TRBV5-1; D not resolved. V shed 4 bases and J shed 4 bases, with 11 bases lying between them. The germline CDR1 and CDR2 sequences are SGHRS and YFSETQ. CDR3 length equals 14 residues. The CDR3, as DNA: TGCGCCAGCAGCATGGAATGGACCACCGGGGAGCTGTTTTTT. This translates into CASSMEWTTGELFF.

This clonotype was counted many times. V gene TRBV4-1 combines with J gene TRBJ1-1; no clear D gene. Germline loops: CDR1 MGHRA, CDR2 YSYEKL. V was trimmed by 0 bases and J by 8 bases, leaving 16 bases between them. The CDR3 loop spans 15 amino acids. The CDR3 region has the DNA TGCGCCAGCAGCCAAGATGTACAGCCGGAGAGAGAAGCTTTCTTT. This gives the protein CASSQDVQPEREAFF.

This clonotype occurred many times. V and J are TRBV5-1 and TRBJ2-3, with 9 bases identical to TRBD2. Germline CDR1 reads SGHRS; CDR2 reads YFSETQ. There are 16 residues in the CDR3. V dropped 3 bases and J dropped 3; count of bases not matched to a gene: 8. The CDR3 is CASSSFEAGGTDTQYF. The CDR3 nucleotides read TGCGCCAGCAGCTCCTTTGAAGCGGGAGGTACAGATACGCAGTATTTT.

This clonotype was observed many times. The CDR3, as DNA: TGTGCCAGCAGCTTAGAGGTCGGACAGATCGGGGGCTACACCTTC. Translation gives CASSLEVGQIGGYTF. The V gene is TRBV7-6, the J gene TRBJ1-2, with TRBD1 as a possible D gene (6 bases). Germline-derived CDR1 and CDR2 are SGHVS and FNYEAQ. The ends were cut back, 1 base at V and 8 bases at J, with 17 bases in the middle. The CDR3 runs 15 residues. The full variable domain, with the rest looked up from reference TRBV7-6 and TRBJ1-2, is GAGVSQSPRYKVTKRGQDVALRCDPISGHVSLYWYRQALGQGPEFLTYFNYEAQQDKSGLPNDRFSAERPEGSISTLTIQRTEQRDSAMYRCASSLEVGQIGGYTFGSGTRLTVV.

This clonotype occurred many times. V and J are TRBV7-6 and TRBJ2-1; D gene unclear. Germline V lookup: CDR1 SGHVS, CDR2 FNYEAQ. The CDR3 totals 15 residues. The V gene lost 1 base and the J gene lost 2 bases, with 9 bases spanning the gap. The CDR3 bases are TGTGCCAGCAGCTTAGTTGGCGTTACCTACAATGAGCAGTTCTTC. This codes for CASSLVGVTYNEQFF.

The chain recombines TRBV28 with TRBJ2-5, with 8 bases matching TRBD2. Germline V gene data show CDR1 as MDHEN and CDR2 as SYDVKM. V lost 3 bases, J lost 2 bases, and 5 bases stayed unmatched. This CDR3 has 15 residues. CDR3 nucleotide sequence: TGTGCCAGCAGTTTGCCAGCGGGGGCACAAGAGACCCAGTACTTC. Its protein is CASSLPAGAQETQYF.

The rearrangement joins TRBV3-1 to TRBJ2-4; the D call may be TRBD1 or TRBD2 (5 bases each). The CDR3 is 13 amino acids. The ends were cut back, 4 bases at V and 4 bases at J, with 8 bases in the middle. Per the germline V gene, CDR1 is LGHDT and CDR2 is YNNKEL (reference sequence). The CDR3 protein is CASSPRGKNIQYF. The DNA for the CDR3 is TGTGCCAGCAGCCCGAGGGGTAAAAACATTCAGTACTTC.

The genes are TRBV15 and TRBJ1-1; D not certain. The germline V gene has CDR1 LNHNV and CDR2 YYDKDF (reference sequence). This CDR3 is built from 12 residues. Between the trimmed V and J ends, which lost 0 bases and 5 bases, there was a span of 4 bases. The CDR3 reads CATSRDGTEAFF. The CDR3 DNA follows: TGTGCCACCAGCAGAGATGGAACTGAAGCTTTCTTT. Full variable domain (rest looked up from reference TRBV15 and TRBJ1-1): DAMVIQNPRYQVTQFGKPVTLSCSQTLNHNVMYWYQQKSSQAPKLLFHYYDKDFNNEADTPDNFQSRRPNTSFCFLDIRSPGLGDTAMYLCATSRDGTEAFFGQGTRLTVV.

This clonotype appeared a few times. The V call is TRBV12-3 or TRBV12-4, the J call TRBJ1-2; TRBD1 agrees at 8 bases. CDR3 length: 14 amino acids. V was clipped by 6 bases and J by 7 bases; unmatched bases: 10. CDR3 loop: CASSMDRALRGYTF. In DNA form, the CDR3 reads TGTGCCAGCAGCATGGACAGGGCCTTACGTGGCTACACCTTC.

This clonotype was detected many times. This chain links TRBV19 with TRBJ2-3; the match to TRBD2 covers 7 bases. The J segment lost 6 bases and the V segment lost 0 bases, leaving 12 bases of the junction unmatched. Germline loops: CDR1 LNHDA, CDR2 SQIVND (reference sequence). CDR3 length equals 17 residues. Written as DNA, the CDR3 is TGTGCCAGTAGTATAGACCCCAGCGGGACCGATAGTGATACGCAGTATTTT. Protein product: CASSIDPSGTDSDTQYF. Based on the CDR3 plus reference TRBV19 and TRBJ2-3, the full variable domain is DGGITQSPKYLFRKEGQNVTLSCEQNLNHDAMYWYRQDPGQGLRLIYYSQIVNDFQKGDIAEGYSVSREKKESFPLTVTSAQKNPTAFYLCASSIDPSGTDSDTQYFGPGTRLTVL.

This clonotype was seen repeatedly, ten times or more. The CDR3 loop is CASSQDRIGAWTEAFF. CDR3 DNA sequence: TGTGCCAGCAGCCAAGATCGGATAGGGGCTTGGACTGAAGCTTTCTTT. The chain has TRBV14 and TRBJ1-1, with a possible D match to TRBD1 (5 bases). Germline-derived CDR1 and CDR2 are SGHDN and FVKESK. Between the trimmed V and J ends, which lost 0 bases and 5 bases, there was a span of 16 bases. This CDR3 is built from 16 residues.

The rearrangement uses TRBV24-1 and TRBJ2-5; unclear D gene. CDR3 size: 14 residues. V shed 4 bases and J shed 4 bases, with 12 bases lying between them. Per the germline V gene, CDR1 is KGHDR and CDR2 is SFDVKD. The CDR3 DNA sequence: TGTGCCACCAGTGACCCGGGCCCAGGAGAGACCCAGTACTTC. It is translated as CATSDPGPGETQYF.